The rows below give T cell receptor beta chains drawn from one sample of a study of blood T cells in healthy people across ages. TCRdb re-analysed the 5' RACE reads in MiXCR, keeping a single row per CDR3 protein. The sample has 910,000 or so distinct CDR3 sequences, approximately 50% seen once. Sequencing used blood. The receptors were sampled from a woman between 55 and 75 years old in good health. Both conserved end residues are part of each CDR3. The D gene is left open where the match is weak. A clone size is listed for some rows: how often the clone was seen (once, few, many), or a class if it is expanded.

NA,many,TRBV5-1,TRBJ2-1,TGCGCCAGCAGCTTGTGGGGTTACAATGAGCAGTTCTTC,CASSLWGYNEQFF
NA,NA,TRBV6-6,TRBJ2-4,TGTGCCAGCAGTTATCACGCCGGATACATAGCCAAAAACATTCAGTACTTC,CASSYHAGYIAKNIQYF
NA,few,TRBV12-3/TRBV12-4,TRBJ2-3,TGTGCCAGCAGTTTTGGGCCACCCCGGGACCCTCTATTAGATACGCAGTATTTT,CASSFGPPRDPLLDTQYF
TRBD2,NA,TRBV20-1,TRBJ2-7,TGCAGTGCTAGAGGACTAGCGGGAGCGCGTCCCTACGAGCAGTACTTC,CSARGLAGARPYEQYF
TRBD2,NA,TRBV5-5,TRBJ2-7,TGTGCCAGCAGCTCCGCACGAGGACTAGCGGATGGGTACGAGCAGTACTTC,CASSSARGLADGYEQYF
NA,few,TRBV5-5,TRBJ2-3,TGTGCCAGCAGCTTGGTCGGCAGGGCGACAGATACGCAGTATTTT,CASSLVGRATDTQYF
TRBD2,few,TRBV28,TRBJ2-1,TGTGCCAGCAGTTTATGGACTAGCGGGGCCTACAATGAGCAGTTCTTC,CASSLWTSGAYNEQFF
TRBD1,NA,TRBV6-5,TRBJ2-4,TGTGCCAGCAGTACCGGGACAGGGTTTAAGAACATTCAGTACTTC,CASSTGTGFKNIQYF
NA,NA,TRBV6-1,TRBJ2-5,TGTGCCAGCCGGACATACGAAGAGACCCAGTACTTC,CASRTYEETQYF
NA,few,TRBV29-1,TRBJ2-3,TGCAGCGTACGGTCCGATACGCAGTATTTT,CSVRSDTQYF
NA,NA,TRBV24-1,TRBJ2-4,TGTGCCACCAGTGATCCAGCAGGGGGGGGGGAAACCAAAAACATTCAGTACTTC,CATSDPAGGGETKNIQYF
NA,NA,TRBV4-1,TRBJ2-7,TGCGCCAGCAGCCAGCCCCGGGCCACCCCATACGAGCAGTACTTC,CASSQPRATPYEQYF
TRBD2,NA,TRBV10-1,TRBJ2-5,TGCGCCAGCAGTGCCGCCTGGGGGAGGGATGAGCAGTACTTC,CASSAAWGRDEQYF
NA,NA,TRBV7-2,TRBJ2-1,TGTGCCAGCAGCGAACAGGGTTATGAGCAGTTCTTC,CASSEQGYEQFF
NA,many,TRBV25-1,TRBJ2-7,TGTGCCAGCAGTGAAAGGGGCCGCGAAGGGGAGCAGTACTTC,CASSERGREGEQYF
NA,NA,TRBV5-7,TRBJ2-1,TGTGCCAGCAGCTCTCAGAGGGATTATGTCTCCAATGAGCAGTTCTTC,CASSSQRDYVSNEQFF
NA,few,TRBV7-2,TRBJ2-6,TGTGCCAGCAGCCCCTACACGGCCAACGTCCTGACTTTC,CASSPYTANVLTF
TRBD1,few,TRBV20-1,TRBJ1-2,TGCAGTGCTTTCGCCGGGACAGGCGAGAACTATGGCTACACCTTC,CSAFAGTGENYGYTF